The T cell receptor (beta chain) under discussion was sequenced for a study of blood T cell repertoires in COVID-19. The overall study: From the United States, Italy and Spain came samples of acute and convalescent COVID-19. T cells, B-cell-depleted T cells, or PBMCs supplied cDNA or gDNA.

Study processing details: The assay estimated nucleated cells by amplifying reference gene primers. The table came from immunoSEQ multiplex PCR; TCRdb's copy has only in-frame clones and leaves some out. From that table come the V and J calls and clone size; the DNA was used to work out D and trimming. The repertoire consists of 200,000 to 250,000 clones, with around 89% occurring once and the leading ten covering around 16%. Participants were placed into cohorts based on the clinical history they reported. Germline V gives CDR1 PRHDT, CDR2 FYEKMQ (reference sequence). With 0 bases removed from V and 7 bases from J, the gap between germline ends came to 13 bases. The CDR3 sequence is 14 residues long.

The TCR was taken from a man aged 25 to 45 who had been exposed to COVID-19. Sequences were obtained from PBMCs or T cells enriched from blood (not recorded which). This sequence joins TRBV13 and TRBJ2-7, with a possible D match to TRBD2 (6 bases). The CDR3 is CASSLGVGAGEQYF. For the CDR3, the DNA is TGTGCCAGCAGCTTAGGGGTTGGGGCGGGAGAGCAGTACTTC.